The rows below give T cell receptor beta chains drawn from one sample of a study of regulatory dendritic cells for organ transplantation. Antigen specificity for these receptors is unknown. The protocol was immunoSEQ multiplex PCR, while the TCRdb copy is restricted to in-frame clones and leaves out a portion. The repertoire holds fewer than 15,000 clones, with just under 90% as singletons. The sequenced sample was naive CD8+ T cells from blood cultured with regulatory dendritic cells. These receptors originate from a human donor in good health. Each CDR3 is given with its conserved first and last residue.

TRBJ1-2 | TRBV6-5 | CASSYSVGANYGYTF
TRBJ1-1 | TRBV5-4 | CASSRGLGTEAFF
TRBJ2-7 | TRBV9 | CASSVGASGATRGEQYF
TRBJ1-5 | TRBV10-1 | CASSQTAYNQPQHF
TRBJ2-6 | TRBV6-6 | CASSLRSSGANVLTF
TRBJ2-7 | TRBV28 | CASSYNLSPYEQYF
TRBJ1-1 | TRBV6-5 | CASSYSGSVREAFF
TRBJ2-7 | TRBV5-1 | CASSQDTLARNYEQYF
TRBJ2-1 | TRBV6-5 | CASSYQYEQFF
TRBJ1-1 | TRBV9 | CASSRGDRLMNTEAFF
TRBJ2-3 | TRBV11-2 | CATKTSGGESTDTQYF
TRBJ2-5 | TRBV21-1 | CASSRSGGRRETQYF
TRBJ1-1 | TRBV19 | CASSIVENTEAFF
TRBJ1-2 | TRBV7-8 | CASSLDGSKTLTF
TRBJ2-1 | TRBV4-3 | CASSQDFGREGQFF
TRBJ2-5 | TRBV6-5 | CASNIAGGETQYF
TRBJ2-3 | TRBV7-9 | CASSPTDTQYF
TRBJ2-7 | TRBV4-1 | CASSQNANAEQYF
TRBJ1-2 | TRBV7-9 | CASSFFPGQGSSNYGYTF
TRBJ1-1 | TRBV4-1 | CASSQDPTRVSPENTEAFF
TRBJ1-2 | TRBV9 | CASSVSGTGGNNYGYTF
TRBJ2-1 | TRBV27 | CASSFGVSVSGPYNEQFF
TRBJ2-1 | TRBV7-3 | CASSLGPPENEQFF
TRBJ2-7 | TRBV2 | CASSDPREEQYF
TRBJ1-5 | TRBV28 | CASSITGINQPQHF
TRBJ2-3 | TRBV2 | CASRGVTQYF
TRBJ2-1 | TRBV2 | CASIYVGAQFF
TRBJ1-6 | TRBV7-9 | CASADGAGDNSPLHF
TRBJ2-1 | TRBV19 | CASSIRGGSYNEQFF
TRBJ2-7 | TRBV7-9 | CASNLGTYEQYF
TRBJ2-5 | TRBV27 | CASSLNQQETQYF